The T cell receptor (beta chain) described here comes from a study of radiotherapy plus CTLA-4 blockade in lung cancer. The protocol was immunoSEQ multiplex PCR, while the TCRdb copy is restricted to in-frame clones and leaves out a portion. The table lists 100,000 to 150,000 clones, approximately 90% of them singletons. The sequencing here drew on peripheral blood, taken from a patient treated with radiotherapy plus ipilimumab. This clonotype originated in a human donor with non-small cell lung cancer that progressed on radiotherapy plus ipilimumab.

The CDR3 spells CASSLSGVTDTQYF. In DNA, the CDR3 is TGTGCCAGCAGCTTATCCGGAGTCACAGATACGCAGTATTTT. The rearrangement links TRBV7-9 to TRBJ2-3; D unclear. Germline-derived CDR1 and CDR2 are SEHNR and FQNEAQ (reference sequence). Trimming cost V 2 bases and J 2 bases, with 8 bases left between them. The CDR3 covers 14 residues.